These 29 T cell receptor beta chains were all obtained from the same sample, sequenced in a study of blood T cell repertoires in COVID-19. TCRdb's table, derived via immunoSEQ multiplex PCR, lists solely in-frame clones and lacks some. Of a few hundred thousand clones listed, about nine tenths are singletons. Sequencing was done on a sample of peripheral blood. Receptor source: a man aged 35 to 55 who had recovered from COVID-19.

This clone was observed once. The chain employs TRBV18 and TRBJ2-1; 12 bases match TRBD2. Trimming took 4 bases from V and 0 from J; bases not matched to a gene: 4. CDR1 is KGHSH, CDR2 LQKENI, per germline. The CDR3 is made up of 17 amino acids. CDR3 DNA: TGTGCCAGCTCACGCGGACTAGCGGGGAGCTCCTACAATGAGCAGTTCTTC. Translation: CASSRGLAGSSYNEQFF.

The genes are TRBV18 and TRBJ1-5; D ambiguous. Germline-derived CDR1 and CDR2 are KGHSH and LQKENI. Between the trimmed V and J ends, which lost 6 bases and 0 bases, there was a span of 6 bases. This CDR3 has 13 residues. CDR3 region: CASSQISNQPQHF. The DNA of the CDR3 is TGTGCCAGCTCGCAGATTAGCAATCAGCCCCAGCATTTT.

This sequence joins TRBV25-1 and TRBJ2-5, with D maybe TRBD2 (6 bases). V lost 1 base, J lost 4 bases, and 7 bases lay in between. The CDR3 contains 13 residues. Germline CDR1 reads MGHDK; CDR2 reads SYGVNS. The CDR3 loop reads CASSEWGVETQYF. CDR3 DNA: TGTGCCAGCAGTGAATGGGGGGTAGAGACCCAGTACTTC.

J is TRBJ1-1 and V is TRBV19; no definite D call. The ends were cut back, 4 bases at V and 3 bases at J, with 12 bases in the middle. Germline CDR1 LNHDA, CDR2 SQIVND (reference sequence). The CDR3 has 14 amino acids. CDR3 loop: CASSRSGMYTEAFF. The CDR3 coding sequence is TGTGCCAGTAGTAGGAGCGGGATGTACACTGAAGCTTTCTTT.

This clone came up a few times. This chain joins TRBV5-5 and TRBJ1-5; maybe TRBD1 (5 bases). Germline V gene lookup returns CDR1 SGHKS and CDR2 YYEKEE (reference sequence). The CDR3 covers 17 residues. V lost 0 bases and J lost 2, with 15 bases in between. DNA of the CDR3: TGTGCCAGCAGCTTGGACCTACAGGCACGGGGCAATCAGCCCCAGCATTTT. Its protein product is CASSLDLQARGNQPQHF.

This sequence joins TRBV7-2 and TRBJ2-7; 9 nucleotides align to TRBD1. This CDR3 contains 16 residues. The J segment lost 1 base and the V segment lost 1 base, leaving 5 bases of the junction unmatched. CDR1 and CDR2 from the germline V gene are SGHTA and FQGNSA. CDR3 protein: CASSLVPGTGSYEQYF. In nucleotides, the CDR3 is TGTGCCAGCAGCTTAGTTCCCGGGACAGGGTCCTACGAGCAGTACTTC.

The CDR3 DNA reads TGTGCCAGCAGTAAAGCCGGTGAGCAGTTCTTC. It codes for CASSKAGEQFF. This chain connects TRBV27 to TRBJ2-1; no clear D. This CDR3 region has 11 residues. The V end lost 5 bases, the J end lost 9 bases, and 8 bases lay between the germline ends. Germline CDR1 is MNHEY and CDR2 is SMNVEV (reference sequence).

This sequence joins TRBV15 and TRBJ1-4; TRBD1 matches 7 bases. Trimming removed 0 bases from V and 8 bases from J; junction bases left unmatched: 6. Germline V gene lookup returns CDR1 LNHNV and CDR2 YYDKDF (reference sequence). The CDR3 has 15 residues. In DNA form, the CDR3 reads TGTGCCACCAGCAGAGAAGGGGGCGCGTGGGAAAAACTGTTTTTT. It codes for CATSREGGAWEKLFF.

This clone was recorded only once. The rearrangement joins TRBV3-1 (or the pseudogene TRBV3-2) to TRBJ1-2; D may be TRBD1 (5 bases). The CDR3 covers 15 residues. The germline CDR1 and CDR2 sequences are LGHDT and YNNKEL (reference sequence). Trimming took 1 base from V and 2 from J, leaving 11 bases between them. CDR3 loop: CASSQGHPGNYGYTF. The CDR3 bases are TGTGCCAGCAGCCAAGGGCATCCAGGGAACTATGGCTACACCTTC.

The chain couples TRBV10-3 to TRBJ1-6, with D tentatively TRBD1 (5 bases). The CDR3 covers 15 residues. Trimming shortened V by 0 bases and J by 10 bases, and 13 bases separated the two germline ends. The germline gives CDR1 ENHRY, CDR2 SYGVKD. The CDR3 sequence is CAISESGVIGSPLHF. The DNA for the CDR3 is TGTGCCATCAGTGAGTCAGGGGTCATAGGATCACCCCTCCACTTT.

The genes are TRBV7-9 and TRBJ2-3, with a weak D call TRBD2 (6 bases). CDR3 length equals 14 residues. CDR1 and CDR2 from the germline V gene are SEHNR and FQNEAQ (reference sequence). Trimming removed 3 bases at V and 6 bases at J, with 13 bases between. The CDR3 region has the DNA TGTGCCAGCAGCTTCACCGGCGGGGCTGATACGCAGTATTTT. This sequence encodes CASSFTGGADTQYF. Based on the CDR3 plus reference TRBV7-9 and TRBJ2-3, the full variable domain is DTGVSQNPRHKITKRGQNVTFRCDPISEHNRLYWYRQTLGQGPEFLTYFQNEAQLEKSRLLSDRFSAERPKGSFSTLEIQRTEQGDSAMYLCASSFTGGADTQYFGPGTRLTVL.

The sample holds one count of this clone. The chain employs TRBV28 and TRBJ1-5, with 12 bases that match TRBD1. J was trimmed by 7 bases and V by 8 bases; bases with no gene match: 6. In germline, CDR1 is MDHEN, CDR2 SYDVKM. The length of the CDR3 is 14 residues. The CDR3 region has the DNA TGTGCCAGCCACGGGACAGGGGGCCGGCAGCCCCAGCATTTT. It specifies CASHGTGGRQPQHF.

The chain combines TRBV11-1 with TRBJ1-2; D gene ambiguous. The CDR3 is made up of 13 amino acids. Germline V lookup: CDR1 SGHAT, CDR2 FQDESV (reference sequence). V was shortened by 2 bases and J by 1 base, with 5 bases between the two germline ends. CDR3 region: CASSLSVNYGYTF. CDR3 DNA sequence: TGTGCCAGCAGCTTATCGGTTAACTATGGCTACACCTTC.

The chain recombines TRBV6-2 or TRBV6-3 with TRBJ2-1; perhaps TRBD2 as D (6 bases). Germline-derived CDR1 and CDR2 are MNHEY and SVGEGT. The CDR3 extends over 15 amino acids. Trimming cost V 2 bases and J 2 bases, with 10 bases left between them. The DNA for the CDR3 is TGTGCCAGCAGTTACCCTAGCGTCCCCTACAATGAGCAGTTCTTC. Translation gives CASSYPSVPYNEQFF.

This chain joins TRBV9 and TRBJ1-2; 9 nucleotides agree with TRBD1. CDR1 is SGDLS, CDR2 YYNGEE, per germline. The CDR3 consists of 15 residues. After removal of 2 bases from V and 2 bases from J, the junction contained 4 bases not matched to a gene. The CDR3 sequence: CASSVNRGQNYGYTF. The CDR3 region has the DNA TGTGCCAGCAGCGTCAACAGGGGGCAGAACTATGGCTACACCTTC.

The chain employs TRBV6-6 and TRBJ2-1; D possibly corresponds to TRBD2 (6 bases). The CDR3 has 15 residues. CDR1 is MNHNY, CDR2 SVGAGI, per germline (reference sequence). Trimming cost V 10 bases and J 1 base, with 17 bases left between them. The CDR3 loop is CATTPEGTSYNEQFF. The CDR3 region has the DNA TGTGCCACCACGCCGGAGGGGACGTCCTACAATGAGCAGTTCTTC.

The rearrangement uses TRBV5-4 and TRBJ1-2; unclear D gene. V was pared by 1 base and J by 4 bases, with 17 bases between. CDR1 is SGHNT and CDR2 is YYREEE in the germline V gene (reference sequence). The CDR3 has 16 amino acids. Here the CDR3 reads CASSLPNSLGGYGYTF. The CDR3 bases are TGTGCCAGCAGCTTGCCCAACAGTCTAGGAGGCTATGGCTACACCTTC.

V usage is TRBV29-1 and J usage is TRBJ1-5; 9 bases are a match to TRBD1. The CDR3 loop spans 14 amino acids. CDR1 and CDR2 from the germline V gene are SQVTM and ANQGSEA. V was pared by 6 bases and J by 2 bases, with 5 bases of the junction left unmatched. The CDR3 DNA reads TGCAGCGTGAGGGACAGGGATGGCAATCAGCCCCAGCATTTT. Its protein product is CSVRDRDGNQPQHF.

The gene calls are TRBV20-1 and TRBJ2-3; 16 bases align to TRBD2. The CDR3 covers 17 residues. The ends lost 3 bases at V and 5 bases at J; junction bases unmatched: 8. Germline V gene sequence: CDR1 DFQATT, CDR2 SNEGSKA (reference sequence). For the CDR3, the DNA is TGCAGTGCTAGTACGGGACTAGCGGGAGGGCCTGTAGATACGCAGTATTTT. Amino acids: CSASTGLAGGPVDTQYF.

The J gene is TRBJ2-3, the V gene TRBV10-3; TRBD2 matches 7 bases. Germline V gene lookup returns CDR1 ENHRY and CDR2 SYGVKD. Trimming at V came to 7 bases and at J to 3 bases, leaving 13 bases not matched to a gene. The CDR3 is made up of 16 amino acids. Written as DNA, the CDR3 is TGTGCCATCACCCCCGTCGCGGGAGCCGGTACAGATACGCAGTATTTT. Its protein is CAITPVAGAGTDTQYF.

This clone was found many times. V and J are TRBV5-1 and TRBJ1-5, with 8 bases identical to TRBD1. Germline V gene sequence: CDR1 SGHRS, CDR2 YFSETQ. V trimming: 4 bases; J trimming: 0 bases; junction bases outside the gene matches: 6. This CDR3 has 16 amino acids. The CDR3 nucleotides read TGCGCCAGCAGCCCGACAGGGGACCTTAGCAATCAGCCCCAGCATTTT. Its protein is CASSPTGDLSNQPQHF.

The rearrangement joins TRBV5-1 to TRBJ2-7; TRBD1 matches at 8 bases. The germline CDR1 and CDR2 sequences are SGHRS and YFSETQ. V gave up 3 bases and J gave up 7 bases; unmatched junction bases: 9. The CDR3 sequence is 14 residues long. The DNA of the CDR3 is TGCGCCAGCAGCTCCACAGGGGGGCGCTGGGAGCAGTACTTC. This translates into CASSSTGGRWEQYF.

The chain combines TRBV5-4 with TRBJ2-3; 10 bases are a match to TRBD2. This CDR3 spans 17 amino acids. CDR1 SGHNT and CDR2 YYREEE come from the germline V gene (reference sequence). J was trimmed by 3 bases and V by 0 bases; bases with no gene match: 7. The CDR3 region is CASSLDGTSVRTDTQYF. As DNA, the CDR3 is TGTGCCAGCAGCTTGGACGGGACTAGCGTTAGAACAGATACGCAGTATTTT.

The gene calls are TRBV7-3 and TRBJ2-1; TRBD2 matches at 12 bases. V lost 3 bases and J lost 6; bases outside the gene matches: 3. This CDR3 region has 15 residues. Germline V gives CDR1 SGHTA, CDR2 FQGTGA. The CDR3 here is CASSLGLAGLNEQFF. The CDR3 DNA reads TGTGCCAGCAGCTTGGGACTAGCGGGCCTCAATGAGCAGTTCTTC.

This clone has only a few counts. The chain joins TRBV11-3 to TRBJ2-5; D is possibly TRBD2 (5 bases). Trimming took 5 bases from V and 4 from J, leaving 17 bases between them. The CDR3 length is 15 residues. Germline-derived CDR1 and CDR2 are SGHNT and YENEEA. Written as DNA, the CDR3 is TGTGCCAGCAGCCTAGGCCGGGGAACGGGAGAGACCCAGTACTTC. This encodes CASSLGRGTGETQYF.

The chain has TRBV7-9 and TRBJ1-4; the D is unclear. With 0 bases removed from V and 10 bases from J, the gap between germline ends came to 9 bases. The CDR3 covers 13 residues. Looked up from germline, CDR1 is SEHNR and CDR2 is FQNEAQ (reference sequence). CDR3 amino acids: CASSLAGEIKLFF. CDR3 in DNA: TGTGCCAGCAGCTTAGCGGGAGAAATAAAACTGTTTTTT.

V is TRBV11-3 and J is TRBJ2-3; 13 bases agree with TRBD2. The CDR3 sequence is 16 residues long. Per germline, CDR1 SGHNT and CDR2 YENEEA. Unmatched junction bases numbered 4, after V lost 5 bases and J lost 2 bases. Here the CDR3 DNA reads TGTGCCAGCAGCCTTGGACTAGCGGGGGCCACAGATACGCAGTATTTT. Protein: CASSLGLAGATDTQYF.

This chain joins TRBV2 and TRBJ2-3, with TRBD2 identical over 8 bases. J lost 4 bases, V lost 8 bases, and 14 bases had no gene match. The CDR3 contains 16 residues. Per the germline V gene, CDR1 is SNHLY and CDR2 is FYNNEI. DNA of the CDR3: TGTGCCAGCTCCCGTAACCCGGGACTAGGGCCAGATACGCAGTATTTT. It yields the protein CASSRNPGLGPDTQYF.

J is TRBJ2-3 and V is TRBV29-1; D unclear. Trimming took 7 bases from V and 1 from J, leaving 9 bases between them. Germline V CDR1 and CDR2: SQVTM, ANQGSEA. The CDR3 covers 12 residues. As DNA, the CDR3 is TGCAGCGAACAGTCGGGCACAGATACGCAGTATTTT. Protein product: CSEQSGTDTQYF.